The clone carrying this T cell receptor (beta chain) was observed a handful of times. The antigen remains undetermined. The V end was cut by 0 bases, the J end by 2 bases, with 7 bases between. The CDR3 covers 14 residues. Germline V gives CDR1 MNHNS, CDR2 SASEGT. Profiling relied on immunoSEQ multiplex PCR, and the TCRdb table lists in-frame clones only, not all of them. Of 20,000 to 30,000 clones in the sample, under 85% are singletons; the top ten hold roughly 13%. The data were taken from a study of OX40 agonist ivuxolimab in advanced cancers. About the research overall: Hepatocellular carcinoma, melanoma, renal cell or head and neck cancer was diagnosed in the dose-escalation patients.

Whole-study results and caveats: Researchers report that CD8+ T cells had, on average, more expanded clones than CD4+.

The chain uses TRBV6-1 and TRBJ1-1; D is undetermined. The receptor was isolated from an adult with an advanced solid tumor such as melanoma, head and neck, liver or kidney cancer. Specimen: CD4+ or CD8+ T cells sorted from blood, collected in a trial of the OX40 agonist ivuxolimab. The DNA of the CDR3 is TGTGCCAGCAGTGAAGCGTGGAGAAACACTGAAGCTTTCTTT. This sequence encodes CASSEAWRNTEAFF.